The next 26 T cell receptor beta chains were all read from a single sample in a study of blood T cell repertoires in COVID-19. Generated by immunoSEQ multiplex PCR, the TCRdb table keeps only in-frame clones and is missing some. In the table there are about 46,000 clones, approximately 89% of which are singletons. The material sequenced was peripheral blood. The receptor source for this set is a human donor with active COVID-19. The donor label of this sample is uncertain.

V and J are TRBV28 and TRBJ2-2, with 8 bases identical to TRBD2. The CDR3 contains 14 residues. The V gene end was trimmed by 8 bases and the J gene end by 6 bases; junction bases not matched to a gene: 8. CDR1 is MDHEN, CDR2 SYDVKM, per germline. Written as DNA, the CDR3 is TGTGCCAGCCGCCCCGGGGGGGGACCCGGGGAGCTGTTTTTT. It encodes CASRPGGGPGELFF.

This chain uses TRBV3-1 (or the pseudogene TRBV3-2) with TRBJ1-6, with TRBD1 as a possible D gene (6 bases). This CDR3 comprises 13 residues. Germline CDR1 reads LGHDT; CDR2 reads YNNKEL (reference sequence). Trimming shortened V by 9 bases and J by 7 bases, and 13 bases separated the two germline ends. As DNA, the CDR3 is TGTGCCAGATACAGGGTTGAGAATTCACCCCTCCACTTT. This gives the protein CARYRVENSPLHF.

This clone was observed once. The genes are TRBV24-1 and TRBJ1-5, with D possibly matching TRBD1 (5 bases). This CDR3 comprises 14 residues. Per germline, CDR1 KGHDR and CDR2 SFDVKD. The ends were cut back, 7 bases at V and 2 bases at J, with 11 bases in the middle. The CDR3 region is CATRGDSGNQPQHF. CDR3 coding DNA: TGTGCCACCAGGGGCGACAGTGGCAATCAGCCCCAGCATTTT.

The CDR3 reads CASSLSDKDSPLHF. The CDR3 DNA reads TGCGCCAGCAGCTTGTCTGACAAGGATTCACCCCTCCACTTT. The J gene is TRBJ1-6, the V gene TRBV5-1; D remains ambiguous. The CDR3 extends over 14 amino acids. Germline V gene data show CDR1 as SGHRS and CDR2 as YFSETQ. Trimming took off 1 base at V and 8 bases at J, with 10 bases between the two ends.

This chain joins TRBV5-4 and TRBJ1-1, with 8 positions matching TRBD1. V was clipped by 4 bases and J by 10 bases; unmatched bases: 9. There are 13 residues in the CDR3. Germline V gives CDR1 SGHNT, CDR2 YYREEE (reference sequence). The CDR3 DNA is TGTGCCAGCAGCATCGGACAGGGTGATGGAGCTTTCTTT. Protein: CASSIGQGDGAFF.

This CDR3 reads CASSFTGDSGNTIYF. The CDR3 DNA is TGTGCCAGCAGCTTTACAGGGGACTCTGGAAACACCATATATTTT. The chain couples TRBV5-8 to TRBJ1-3, with TRBD1 identical over 7 bases. V lost 2 bases to trimming and J lost 0 bases; unmatched junction nucleotides: 2. The CDR3 sequence is 15 residues long. The germline CDR1 and CDR2 sequences are SGHTS and YDEGEE.

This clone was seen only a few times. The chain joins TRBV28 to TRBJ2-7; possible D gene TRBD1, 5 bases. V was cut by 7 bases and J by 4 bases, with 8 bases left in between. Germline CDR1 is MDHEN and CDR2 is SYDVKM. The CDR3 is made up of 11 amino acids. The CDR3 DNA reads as TGTGCCAGCAAGGGGAAATACGAGCAGTACTTC. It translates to CASKGKYEQYF.

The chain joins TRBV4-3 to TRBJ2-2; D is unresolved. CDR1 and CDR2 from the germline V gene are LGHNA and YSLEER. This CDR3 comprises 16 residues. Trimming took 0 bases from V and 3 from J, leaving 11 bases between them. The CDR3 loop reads CASSQDRGLYTGELFF. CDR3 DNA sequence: TGCGCCAGCAGCCAAGATAGAGGCCTATACACCGGGGAGCTGTTTTTT.

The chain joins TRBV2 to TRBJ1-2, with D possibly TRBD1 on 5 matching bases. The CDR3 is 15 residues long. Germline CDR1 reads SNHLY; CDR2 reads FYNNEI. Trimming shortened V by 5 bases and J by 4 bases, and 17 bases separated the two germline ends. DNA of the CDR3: TGTGCCAGCAGTCACCAGACAGTAAACCTCTATGGCTACACCTTC. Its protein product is CASSHQTVNLYGYTF.

The CDR3 nucleotides read TGTGCCAGCAGTTCTAGCGGGAGCTCCTACGAGCAGTACTTC. It encodes CASSSSGSSYEQYF. The V gene is TRBV6-2 or TRBV6-3, the J gene TRBJ2-7; 10 nucleotides match TRBD2. After removal of 4 bases from V and 0 bases from J, the junction contained 0 bases not matched to a gene. The germline gives CDR1 MNHEY, CDR2 SVGEGT. There are 14 residues in the CDR3.

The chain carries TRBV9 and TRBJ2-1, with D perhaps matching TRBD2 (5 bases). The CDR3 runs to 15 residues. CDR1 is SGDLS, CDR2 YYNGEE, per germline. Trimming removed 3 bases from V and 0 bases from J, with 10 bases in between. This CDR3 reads CASSADSSSYNEQFF. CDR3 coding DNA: TGTGCCAGCAGCGCGGACTCGAGCTCCTACAATGAGCAGTTCTTC.

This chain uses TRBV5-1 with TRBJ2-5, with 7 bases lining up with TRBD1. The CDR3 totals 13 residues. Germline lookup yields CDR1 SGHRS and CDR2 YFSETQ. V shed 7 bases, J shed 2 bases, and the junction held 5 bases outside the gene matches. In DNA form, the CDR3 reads TGCGCCAGCTCGGGACAGCAACAAGAGACCCAGTACTTC. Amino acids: CASSGQQQETQYF.

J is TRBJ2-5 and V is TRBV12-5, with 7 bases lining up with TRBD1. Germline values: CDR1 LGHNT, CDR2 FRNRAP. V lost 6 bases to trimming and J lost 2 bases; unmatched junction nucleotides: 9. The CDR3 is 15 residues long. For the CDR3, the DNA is TGTGCTAGTGGACAGGGACAGAGGGGTCAAGAGACCCAGTACTTC. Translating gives CASGQGQRGQETQYF.

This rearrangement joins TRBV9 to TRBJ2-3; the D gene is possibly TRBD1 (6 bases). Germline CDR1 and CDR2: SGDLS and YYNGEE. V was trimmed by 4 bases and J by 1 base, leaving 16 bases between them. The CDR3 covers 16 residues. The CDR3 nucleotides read TGTGCCAGCAGCCCATCTGGACAGTACCGCACAGATACGCAGTATTTT. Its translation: CASSPSGQYRTDTQYF.

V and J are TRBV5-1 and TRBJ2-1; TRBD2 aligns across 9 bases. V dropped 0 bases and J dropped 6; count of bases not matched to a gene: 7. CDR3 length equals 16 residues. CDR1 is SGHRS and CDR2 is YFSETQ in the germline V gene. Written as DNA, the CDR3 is TGCGCCAGCAGCTTGGGTGTGGCGGGAGGGCGCAATGAGCAGTTCTTC. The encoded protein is CASSLGVAGGRNEQFF.

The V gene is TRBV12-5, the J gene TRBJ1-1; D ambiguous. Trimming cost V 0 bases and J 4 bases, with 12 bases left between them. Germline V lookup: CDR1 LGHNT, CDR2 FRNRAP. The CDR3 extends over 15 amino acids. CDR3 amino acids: CASGLVDFGLTEAFF. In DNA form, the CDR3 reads TGTGCTAGTGGTTTGGTAGACTTCGGCCTCACTGAAGCTTTCTTT.

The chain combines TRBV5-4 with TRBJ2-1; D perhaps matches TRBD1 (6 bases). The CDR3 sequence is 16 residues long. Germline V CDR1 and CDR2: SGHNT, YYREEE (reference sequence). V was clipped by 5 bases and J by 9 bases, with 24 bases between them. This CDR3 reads CASRQPEQGRVGEQFF. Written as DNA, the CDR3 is TGTGCCAGCAGACAACCCGAACAGGGTCGGGTGGGTGAGCAGTTCTTC.

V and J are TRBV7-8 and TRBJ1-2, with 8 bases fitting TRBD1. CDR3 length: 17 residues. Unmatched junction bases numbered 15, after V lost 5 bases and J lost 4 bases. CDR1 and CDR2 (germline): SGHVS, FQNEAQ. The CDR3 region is CASSITGTGTSSYGYTF. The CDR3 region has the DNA TGTGCCAGCAGCATCACCGGGACAGGAACCTCTTCCTATGGCTACACCTTC.

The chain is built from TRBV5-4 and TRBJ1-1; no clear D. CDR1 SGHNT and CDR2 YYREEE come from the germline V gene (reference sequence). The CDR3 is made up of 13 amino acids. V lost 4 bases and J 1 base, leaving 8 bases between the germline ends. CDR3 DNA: TGTGCCAGCAGCCTACCGCAGAACACTGAAGCTTTCTTT. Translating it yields CASSLPQNTEAFF.

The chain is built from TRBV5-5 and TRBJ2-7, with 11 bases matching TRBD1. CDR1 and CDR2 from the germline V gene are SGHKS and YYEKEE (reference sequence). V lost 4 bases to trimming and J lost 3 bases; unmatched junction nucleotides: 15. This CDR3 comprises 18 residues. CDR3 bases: TGTGCCAGCAGCCAAAAGCCGGACAGGGGGCTTCGGGTCTACGAGCAGTACTTC. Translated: CASSQKPDRGLRVYEQYF.

The CDR3 DNA follows: TGCGCCAGCAGTGAGAGGGTCTCCTACGAGCAGTACTTC. This codes for CASSERVSYEQYF. The chain has TRBV4-3 and TRBJ2-7; D is perhaps TRBD2 (5 bases). The ends were cut back, 6 bases at V and 0 bases at J, with 9 bases in the middle. Per germline, CDR1 LGHNA and CDR2 YSLEER. CDR3 length: 13 residues.

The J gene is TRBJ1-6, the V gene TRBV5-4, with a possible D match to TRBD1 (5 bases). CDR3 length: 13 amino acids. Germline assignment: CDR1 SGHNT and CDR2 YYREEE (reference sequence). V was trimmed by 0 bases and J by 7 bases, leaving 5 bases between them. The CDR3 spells CASSLDRNSPLHF. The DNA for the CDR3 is TGTGCCAGCAGCTTGGACAGGAATTCACCCCTCCACTTT. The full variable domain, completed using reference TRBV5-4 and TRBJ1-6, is ETGVTQSPTHLIKTRGQQVTLRCSSQSGHNTVSWYQQALGQGPQFIFQYYREEENGRGNFPPRFSGLQFPNYSSELNVNALELDDSALYLCASSLDRNSPLHFGNGTRLTVT.

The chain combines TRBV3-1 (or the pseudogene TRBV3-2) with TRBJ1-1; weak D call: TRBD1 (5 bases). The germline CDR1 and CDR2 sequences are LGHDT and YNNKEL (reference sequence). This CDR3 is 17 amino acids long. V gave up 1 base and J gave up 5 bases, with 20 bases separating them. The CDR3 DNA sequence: TGTGCCAGCAGCCAAGTGTGGCGCTTGGGGGGTGCAACTGAAGCTTTCTTT. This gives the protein CASSQVWRLGGATEAFF.

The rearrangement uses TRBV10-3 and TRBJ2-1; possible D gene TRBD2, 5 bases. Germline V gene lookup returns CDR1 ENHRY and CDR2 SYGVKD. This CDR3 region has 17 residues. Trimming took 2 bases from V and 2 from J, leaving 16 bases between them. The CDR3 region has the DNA TGTGCCATCAGTGAGCCCGGACTTCTGGAGACCTACAATGAGCAGTTCTTC. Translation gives CAISEPGLLETYNEQFF.

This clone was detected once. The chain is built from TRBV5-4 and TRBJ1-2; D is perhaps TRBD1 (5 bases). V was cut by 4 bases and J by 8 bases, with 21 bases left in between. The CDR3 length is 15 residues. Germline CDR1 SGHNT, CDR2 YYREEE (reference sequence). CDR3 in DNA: TGTGCCAGCAGCCTCGGGACGCAACTAGCCCAGGGCTACACCTTC. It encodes CASSLGTQLAQGYTF.

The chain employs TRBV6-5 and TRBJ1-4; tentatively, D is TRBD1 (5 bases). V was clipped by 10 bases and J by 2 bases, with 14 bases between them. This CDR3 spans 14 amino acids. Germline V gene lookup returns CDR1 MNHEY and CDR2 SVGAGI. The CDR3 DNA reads TGTGCCACTCGGCAGGGCTTCACTAATGAAAAACTGTTTTTT. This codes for CATRQGFTNEKLFF.